The 24 T cell receptor beta chains below come from one sample, sequenced in a study of CD4+ T cells in melanoma. Profiled with immunoSEQ multiplex PCR; TCRdb holds only in-frame clones, not every one. Of some 12,000 clones listed, approximately 74% are singletons. Source material: cells from a culture (not recorded whether cultured in vitro). Source of these receptors: a human donor with melanoma.

The sample holds one count of this clone. The chain joins TRBV4-1 to TRBJ1-1; perhaps TRBD1 as D (6 bases). The CDR3 runs 17 residues. CDR1 is MGHRA and CDR2 is YSYEKL in the germline V gene. The ends were cut back, 1 base at V and 1 base at J, with 16 bases in the middle. The CDR3 spells CASSQVGRGIQNTEAFF. The CDR3, as DNA: TGCGCCAGCAGCCAAGTAGGGAGGGGGATTCAGAACACTGAAGCTTTCTTT.

This clone was seen only once. This chain uses TRBV11-2 with TRBJ1-4; D unresolved. The germline gives CDR1 SGHAT, CDR2 FQNNGV. V was shortened by 1 base and J by 6 bases, with 12 bases between the two germline ends. The CDR3 spans 15 residues. CDR3 in amino acids: CASSLVGSFDEKLFF. As DNA, the CDR3 is TGTGCCAGCAGCTTAGTCGGGTCATTTGATGAAAAACTGTTTTTT.

The genes are TRBV6-6 and TRBJ1-5; D gene ambiguous. Trimming removed 4 bases at V and 2 bases at J, with 6 bases between. Germline V gene sequence: CDR1 MNHNY, CDR2 SVGAGI (reference sequence). The CDR3 loop spans 13 amino acids. In DNA, the CDR3 is TGTGCCAGCAGTTTCCGGGGCAATCAGCCCCAGCATTTT. It translates to CASSFRGNQPQHF.

The V call is TRBV11-2, the J call TRBJ2-2, with no clear D. The CDR3 length is 15 residues. V was pared by 3 bases and J by 2 bases, with 10 bases between. Per the germline V gene, CDR1 is SGHAT and CDR2 is FQNNGV. For the CDR3, the DNA is TGTGCCAGCAGCTTCGGGCTGATTAACACCGGGGAGCTGTTTTTT. Protein sequence: CASSFGLINTGELFF.

V gene TRBV18 combines with J gene TRBJ2-2; TRBD2 is a possible D gene (7 bases). Trimming shortened V by 6 bases and J by 4 bases, and 15 bases separated the two germline ends. This CDR3 spans 15 amino acids. Germline-derived CDR1 and CDR2 are KGHSH and LQKENI. The CDR3 region is CASSRYREGTGELFF. The DNA for the CDR3 is TGTGCCAGCTCGCGCTACAGGGAGGGCACCGGGGAGCTGTTTTTT.

The V and J genes are TRBV10-3 and TRBJ1-5; D not resolved. The CDR3 runs to 13 residues. V was trimmed by 6 bases and J by 4 bases, leaving 10 bases between them. The germline V gene has CDR1 ENHRY and CDR2 SYGVKD. CDR3 region: CAISPSTNQPQHF. CDR3 nucleotide sequence: TGTGCCATCAGCCCGTCAACGAATCAGCCCCAGCATTTT.

This chain links TRBV4-1 with TRBJ2-7; the D call may be TRBD1 or TRBD2 (5 bases each). The ends were cut back, 6 bases at V and 0 bases at J, with 18 bases in the middle. The CDR3 contains 16 residues. Germline assignment: CDR1 MGHRA and CDR2 YSYEKL. CDR3 sequence (DNA): TGCGCCAGCAGTCGAATAAGGGACGTCAGCTCCTACGAGCAGTACTTC. This codes for CASSRIRDVSSYEQYF.

The rearrangement uses TRBV20-1 and TRBJ1-2, with a weak D call TRBD1 (5 bases). V was clipped by 3 bases and J by 8 bases, with 10 bases between them. This CDR3 is built from 11 residues. CDR1 DFQATT and CDR2 SNEGSKA come from the germline V gene (reference sequence). CDR3 region: CSASEGNGYTF. CDR3 DNA sequence: TGCAGTGCTAGCGAGGGGAACGGCTACACCTTC.

This clone was seen more than once but under ten times. The chain combines TRBV11-2 with TRBJ1-1; the D gene is possibly TRBD1 (5 bases). The CDR3 contains 16 residues. V gave up 4 bases and J gave up 6 bases, with 21 bases separating them. Germline V gene lookup returns CDR1 SGHAT and CDR2 FQNNGV. The CDR3 spells CASSSIRAGRTAEAFF. CDR3 sequence (DNA): TGTGCCAGCAGCTCTATTAGAGCAGGGAGGACGGCTGAAGCTTTCTTT.

This chain connects TRBV7-9 to TRBJ2-5; 8 nucleotides agree with TRBD2. The CDR3 has 15 amino acids. The V and J ends lost 4 bases and 5 bases, in that order; junction bases with no gene match: 9. Germline values: CDR1 SEHNR, CDR2 FQNEAQ (reference sequence). The CDR3 bases are TGTGCCAGCAGCTCCGGGGGGGTGGGCTCTGAGACCCAGTACTTC. It translates to CASSSGGVGSETQYF.

The V gene is TRBV10-3, the J gene TRBJ1-5; a possible D gene is TRBD1 (5 bases). The CDR3 is 16 amino acids. The germline gives CDR1 ENHRY, CDR2 SYGVKD. V shed 6 bases and J shed 5 bases, with 20 bases lying between them. CDR3: CAISNFKGYGDQPQHF. The CDR3 bases are TGTGCCATCAGCAACTTCAAGGGGTACGGGGATCAGCCCCAGCATTTT.

This chain uses TRBV2 with TRBJ2-1; possibly TRBD2 for D (6 bases). Germline-derived CDR1 and CDR2 are SNHLY and FYNNEI. The CDR3 is 16 amino acids. V gave up 7 bases and J gave up 0 bases, with 16 bases separating them. This CDR3 is CASTLGGVSSYNEQFF. The CDR3 DNA sequence: TGTGCCAGCACCCTGGGCGGGGTGAGCTCCTACAATGAGCAGTTCTTC.

This chain uses TRBV7-3 with TRBJ2-7; D gene ambiguous. The V gene lost 1 base and the J gene lost 5 bases, with 9 bases spanning the gap. Germline CDR1 is SGHTA and CDR2 is FQGTGA. This CDR3 is built from 13 residues. Here the CDR3 reads CASSLSQVHEQYF. The DNA of the CDR3 is TGTGCCAGCAGCTTAAGCCAGGTCCACGAGCAGTACTTC.

The chain is built from TRBV5-8 and TRBJ1-2, with 9 bases identical to TRBD1. Unmatched junction bases numbered 7, after V lost 4 bases and J lost 3 bases. Germline values: CDR1 SGHTS, CDR2 YDEGEE. The CDR3 length is 15 residues. For the CDR3, the DNA is TGTGCCAGCAGCCCGTGGGACAGGGTGGACTATGGCTACACCTTC. Its protein product is CASSPWDRVDYGYTF.

J is TRBJ1-5 and V is TRBV30, with TRBD1 matching 12 bases. Germline lookup yields CDR1 GTSNPN and CDR2 SVGIG (reference sequence). V shed 5 bases and J 7 bases; nucleotides not matched to a gene: 12. The CDR3 has 16 residues. The CDR3 protein is CAWAGTGGRLGQPQHF. The CDR3 region has the DNA TGTGCCTGGGCCGGGACAGGGGGCAGGTTGGGGCAGCCCCAGCATTTT.

The DNA of the CDR3 is TGTGCCAGCAGTTACTCCGGGGAAAAACTGTTTTTT. This codes for CASSYSGEKLFF. J is TRBJ1-4 and V is TRBV6-6, with unresolved D. CDR3 length: 12 amino acids. Germline CDR1 reads MNHNY; CDR2 reads SVGAGI (reference sequence). Trimming took 0 bases from V and 8 from J, leaving 4 bases between them.

V and J are TRBV5-5 and TRBJ2-3; D gene unclear. Germline V gives CDR1 SGHKS, CDR2 YYEKEE (reference sequence). Between the trimmed V and J ends, which lost 0 bases and 5 bases, there was a span of 7 bases. This CDR3 comprises 13 residues. CDR3 nucleotides: TGTGCCAGCAGCTTGGCTATAGAAGATACGCAGTATTTT. Protein sequence: CASSLAIEDTQYF.

The chain couples TRBV7-8 to TRBJ1-1, with D unresolved. Germline CDR1 reads SGHVS; CDR2 reads FQNEAQ. With 1 base removed from V and 1 base from J, the gap between germline ends came to 4 bases. The CDR3 totals 13 residues. CDR3 bases: TGTGCCAGCAGCTTAGGTAGGAACACTGAAGCTTTCTTT. Residues: CASSLGRNTEAFF.

This clone was observed a few times. The genes are TRBV2 and TRBJ1-1; no firm D call. Trimming left V 7 bases short and J 5 bases short, with 17 bases between. This CDR3 has 14 amino acids. Germline V gene data show CDR1 as SNHLY and CDR2 as FYNNEI. CDR3 loop: CASTPEAVLTEAFF. The DNA for the CDR3 is TGTGCCAGCACCCCCGAGGCAGTACTAACTGAAGCTTTCTTT.

The V and J genes are TRBV7-3 and TRBJ2-6; D gene uncertain. The CDR3 runs to 13 residues. Germline loops: CDR1 SGHTA, CDR2 FQGTGA. The V and J ends lost 3 bases and 1 base respectively, with 1 base between them. The CDR3 reads CASSFSGANVLTF. CDR3 DNA sequence: TGTGCCAGCAGCTTTTCTGGGGCCAACGTCCTGACTTTC.

The chain carries TRBV18 and TRBJ2-6; D gene ambiguous. The germline V gene has CDR1 KGHSH and CDR2 LQKENI. This CDR3 region has 14 residues. V lost 5 bases and J lost 0, with 5 bases in between. CDR3 DNA sequence: TGTGCCAGCTCATCGGTCTCTGGGGCCAACGTCCTGACTTTC. Translating gives CASSSVSGANVLTF.

V and J are TRBV6-1 and TRBJ1-1, with a tentative D call TRBD1 (5 bases). This CDR3 has 13 amino acids. V was pared by 8 bases and J by 4 bases, with 14 bases between. CDR1 is MNHNS and CDR2 is SASEGT in the germline V gene. Here the CDR3 DNA reads TGTGCCAGCTATTGGACACAAACCACTGAAGCTTTCTTT. Protein product: CASYWTQTTEAFF.

This sequence joins TRBV11-3 and TRBJ1-1; D not resolved. Trimming shortened V by 6 bases and J by 5 bases, and 13 bases separated the two germline ends. The CDR3 extends over 13 amino acids. Germline assignment: CDR1 SGHNT and CDR2 YENEEA. CDR3 in amino acids: CASSPLGGTEAFF. DNA for the CDR3: TGTGCCAGCAGTCCATTAGGAGGGACTGAAGCTTTCTTT.

The chain recombines TRBV9 with TRBJ2-1; the D call may be TRBD1 or TRBD2 (5 bases each). CDR1 SGDLS and CDR2 YYNGEE come from the germline V gene. Trimming removed 0 bases at V and 0 bases at J, with 13 bases between. The CDR3 runs 17 residues. CDR3 DNA: TGTGCCAGCAGCGTAGCTACGGGACCCGGCTCCTACAATGAGCAGTTCTTC. This gives the protein CASSVATGPGSYNEQFF.